Each of the 27 T cell receptor beta chains below was sequenced from the same sample in a study of PD-1 blockade in classical Hodgkin lymphoma. Using immunoSEQ multiplex PCR, the repertoire was profiled, and TCRdb retains in-frame clones only, with some absent. The table includes about 30,000 clones, 85% to 90% detected once. Time point described: cycle 4 day 1 (C4D1), after less than 7 weeks of nivolumab. Autologous stem cell transplantation was followed by relapse in every patient, and brentuximab vedotin exposure varied. With magnetic negative selection, CD4+ T cells were purified from PBMCs that had been thawed. The source material was CD4+ T cells from blood, sampled before the fourth cycle of nivolumab. The receptor set was obtained from a human donor with classical Hodgkin lymphoma.

The V and J genes are TRBV18 and TRBJ2-3, with D unresolved. This CDR3 contains 12 residues. V lost 3 bases and J 6 bases, leaving 7 bases between the germline ends. Germline V CDR1 and CDR2: KGHSH, LQKENI. CDR3 sequence: CASSPSVDTQYF. The CDR3, as DNA: TGTGCCAGCTCACCTTCGGTGGATACGCAGTATTTT.

The chain uses TRBV28 and TRBJ2-7; possibly TRBD2 for D (5 bases). Trimming took 3 bases from V and 4 from J, leaving 13 bases between them. The V gene's germline CDR1 is MDHEN and CDR2 SYDVKM. This CDR3 contains 14 residues. The DNA for the CDR3 is TGTGCCAGCAGTTTTGTTGGCGCGGGTTACGAGCAGTACTTC. It codes for CASSFVGAGYEQYF.

The CDR3 loop reads CATQSSGRTYEQYF. In DNA form, the CDR3 reads TGCGCCACCCAATCGAGCGGGAGGACCTACGAGCAGTACTTC. The chain recombines TRBV10-2 with TRBJ2-7; 9 nucleotides agree with TRBD2. The length of the CDR3 is 14 residues. In germline, CDR1 is WSHSY, CDR2 SAAADI. V lost 10 bases to trimming and J lost 2 bases; unmatched junction nucleotides: 9.

V is TRBV29-1 and J is TRBJ1-6, with a possible D match to TRBD1 (5 bases). Germline V gene data show CDR1 as SQVTM and CDR2 as ANQGSEA. This CDR3 is 14 amino acids long. Trimming removed 5 bases at V and 8 bases at J, with 16 bases between. The chain's CDR3 is CSVRDGPGYSPLHF. DNA of the CDR3: TGCAGCGTTCGGGATGGGCCAGGGTATTCACCCCTCCACTTT.

This sequence joins TRBV6-6 and TRBJ2-2; 12 nucleotides agree with TRBD2. The ends lost 5 bases at V and 5 bases at J; junction bases unmatched: 3. CDR1 is MNHNY and CDR2 is SVGAGI in the germline V gene (reference sequence). This CDR3 region has 15 residues. CDR3 nucleotides: TGTGCCAGCAGTCCCCTAGCGGGGGGGACCGGGGAGCTGTTTTTT. Amino acid sequence: CASSPLAGGTGELFF.

This chain connects TRBV28 to TRBJ1-2, with D uncertain. Germline V gene sequence: CDR1 MDHEN, CDR2 SYDVKM. Trimming stripped 3 bases from V and 4 bases from J, with 12 bases between. The CDR3 extends over 14 amino acids. The CDR3 spells CASSFEGPIYGYTF. In DNA form, the CDR3 reads TGTGCCAGCAGTTTCGAAGGTCCGATCTATGGCTACACCTTC.

This rearrangement joins TRBV10-3 to TRBJ2-3, with no clear D. Germline V gene lookup returns CDR1 ENHRY and CDR2 SYGVKD. This CDR3 spans 18 amino acids. The ends were cut back, 0 bases at V and 5 bases at J, with 21 bases in the middle. The CDR3 region has the DNA TGTGCCATCAGTGAGTCGATTGGCGGCAGTATAATATTAGATACGCAGTATTTT. This translates into CAISESIGGSIILDTQYF.

V gene TRBV27 combines with J gene TRBJ1-5; D remains ambiguous. The CDR3 consists of 15 residues. V was clipped by 10 bases and J by 6 bases, with 22 bases between them. In germline, CDR1 is MNHEY, CDR2 SMNVEV (reference sequence). CDR3 in amino acids: CATLLGSGGCQPQHF. The CDR3 DNA sequence: TGTGCCACCCTCCTGGGGTCGGGAGGATGTCAGCCCCAGCATTTT.

The V gene is TRBV28, the J gene TRBJ2-1; D remains ambiguous. Germline V CDR1 and CDR2: MDHEN, SYDVKM. Trimming took 6 bases from V and 0 from J, leaving 12 bases between them. This CDR3 is built from 15 residues. The CDR3 loop reads CASSLTDSSYNEQFF. The DNA for the CDR3 is TGTGCCAGCAGCTTGACCGATAGCTCCTACAATGAGCAGTTCTTC.

The chain joins TRBV7-9 to TRBJ2-1, with D unclear. The length of the CDR3 is 13 residues. The V gene's germline CDR1 is SEHNR and CDR2 FQNEAQ (reference sequence). Trimming removed 1 base from V and 5 bases from J, with 6 bases in between. The CDR3 sequence: CASSLVWDNEQFF. In nucleotides, the CDR3 is TGTGCCAGCAGCTTAGTCTGGGACAATGAGCAGTTCTTC.

The chain uses TRBV7-2 and TRBJ2-3, with D possibly being TRBD1 or TRBD2 (5 bases each). Deletions cut 0 bases from V and 1 base from J, with 14 bases between. Germline CDR1 SGHTA, CDR2 FQGNSA. This CDR3 contains 17 residues. Here the CDR3 reads CASSLALGVGGTDTQYF. The CDR3 DNA sequence: TGTGCCAGCAGCTTAGCGCTGGGGGTCGGGGGCACAGATACGCAGTATTTT.

The V and J genes are TRBV11-2 and TRBJ2-5; 12 bases are shared with TRBD2. The J call may be mistaken, given a closer DNA end match to TRBJ2-7. CDR3 size: 16 residues. Germline CDR1 SGHAT, CDR2 FQNNGV. The CDR3 sequence is CASSPGLAGRSYEQYF. CDR3 DNA sequence: TGTGCCAGCAGCCCCGGACTAGCGGGGCGCTCCTACGAGCAGTACTTC.

The chain recombines TRBV11-2 with TRBJ2-3; no clear D. The ends were cut back, 4 bases at V and 6 bases at J, with 8 bases in the middle. The CDR3 runs 12 residues. Germline V gene data show CDR1 as SGHAT and CDR2 as FQNNGV. CDR3 DNA: TGTGCCAGCAGCTCGACATTGGATACGCAGTATTTT. This translates into CASSSTLDTQYF.

The chain couples TRBV19 to TRBJ2-3; 14 bases map to TRBD2. Trimming cost V 8 bases and J 11 bases; bases outside gene matches: 9. CDR1 LNHDA and CDR2 SQIVND come from the germline V gene (reference sequence). CDR3 length equals 14 residues. The CDR3 DNA is TGTGCCAGTCGCATTGGGACTAGCGGGGGAGAGCAGTATTTT. Protein sequence: CASRIGTSGGEQYF.

The rearrangement uses TRBV6-5 and TRBJ2-1; 9 positions match TRBD2. The V segment lost 5 bases and the J segment 10 bases; nucleotides outside the gene matches: 9. Germline V gene data show CDR1 as MNHEY and CDR2 as SVGAGI. The CDR3 contains 14 residues. The CDR3 loop reads CASSQRGATREQFF. CDR3 in DNA: TGTGCCAGCAGTCAGCGGGGGGCCACCAGGGAGCAGTTCTTC.

This chain uses TRBV5-1 with TRBJ1-3, with D unclear. The V end was cut by 3 bases, the J end by 0 bases, with 10 bases between. In germline, CDR1 is SGHRS, CDR2 YFSETQ. The CDR3 has 15 amino acids. CDR3: CASSYSGISGNTIYF. DNA for the CDR3: TGCGCCAGCAGCTACAGCGGCATCTCTGGAAACACCATATATTTT.

This clone was seen a few times. V gene TRBV18 combines with J gene TRBJ1-1; D is undetermined. Trimming cost V 2 bases and J 2 bases, with 9 bases left between them. The CDR3 has 14 residues. CDR1 and CDR2 from the germline V gene are KGHSH and LQKENI. CDR3 amino acids: CASSPNGLNTEAFF. For the CDR3, the DNA is TGTGCCAGCTCACCAAATGGACTCAACACTGAAGCTTTCTTT.

J is TRBJ2-3 and V is TRBV6-4; 7 bases align to TRBD1. Germline loops: CDR1 MRHNA, CDR2 SNTAGT. The V and J ends lost 6 bases and 4 bases, in that order; junction bases with no gene match: 10. There are 15 residues in the CDR3. CDR3 DNA: TGTGCCAGCAGCCAACAGGGGTTTCGCTCAGATACGCAGTATTTT. Its protein product is CASSQQGFRSDTQYF.

The chain is built from TRBV19 and TRBJ2-6; D might be TRBD2 (6 bases). The CDR3 has 15 residues. The V end lost 6 bases, the J end lost 4 bases, and 13 bases lay between the germline ends. Germline V gene lookup returns CDR1 LNHDA and CDR2 SQIVND (reference sequence). CDR3 amino acids: CASSQTGDGANVLTF. As DNA, the CDR3 is TGTGCCAGTAGCCAAACGGGAGACGGGGCCAACGTCCTGACTTTC.

The rearrangement uses TRBV6-1 and TRBJ1-5; a weak D match, TRBD1 (6 bases). This CDR3 spans 15 amino acids. The germline V gene has CDR1 MNHNS and CDR2 SASEGT. Between the trimmed V and J ends, which lost 4 bases and 2 bases, there was a span of 12 bases. This CDR3 reads CASSGPGHRNQPQHF. Here the CDR3 DNA reads TGTGCCAGCAGTGGGCCGGGACACCGCAATCAGCCCCAGCATTTT.

This chain uses TRBV6-1 with TRBJ2-7, with TRBD2 matching 7 bases. This CDR3 comprises 14 residues. Germline V gene sequence: CDR1 MNHNS, CDR2 SASEGT. The J segment lost 3 bases and the V segment lost 3 bases, leaving 5 bases of the junction unmatched. As DNA, the CDR3 is TGTGCCAGCAGTGATGCGCGGGAGCTCTACGAGCAGTACTTC. Its translation: CASSDARELYEQYF.

This rearrangement joins TRBV6-1 to TRBJ2-5; D is perhaps TRBD2 (6 bases). Germline V lookup: CDR1 MNHNS, CDR2 SASEGT. The CDR3 runs to 13 residues. V was trimmed by 7 bases and J by 5 bases, leaving 14 bases between them. The CDR3 region is CASTRAGRETQYF. The CDR3 DNA follows: TGTGCCAGCACGAGGGCGGGGCGGGAGACCCAGTACTTC.

V gene TRBV7-2 combines with J gene TRBJ2-1; TRBD2 matches 9 bases. Trimming removed 1 base from V and 1 base from J; junction bases left unmatched: 2. The CDR3 length is 16 residues. Looked up from germline, CDR1 is SGHTA and CDR2 is FQGNSA. DNA for the CDR3: TGTGCCAGCAGCTTAGTAGCGGGAGTGTCCTACAATGAGCAGTTCTTC. It codes for CASSLVAGVSYNEQFF.

The chain uses TRBV28 and TRBJ2-7; D unclear. The CDR3 runs 12 residues. V gave up 6 bases and J gave up 6 bases, with 12 bases separating them. From germline, CDR1 is MDHEN and CDR2 SYDVKM. In DNA form, the CDR3 reads TGTGCCAGCAGCCCCATCCGGACCGAGCAGTACTTC. It codes for CASSPIRTEQYF.

The J gene is TRBJ2-1, the V gene TRBV6-1; unclear D gene. Trimming pared 4 bases from V and 4 bases from J, leaving 17 bases between. This CDR3 has 16 residues. Germline V gives CDR1 MNHNS, CDR2 SASEGT. In nucleotides, the CDR3 is TGTGCCAGCAGTGCAATGAGACTTCAGACGTACAATGAGCAGTTCTTC. This sequence encodes CASSAMRLQTYNEQFF.

The rearrangement joins TRBV18 to TRBJ2-1, with 8 bases aligning to TRBD2. Trimming removed 3 bases from V and 3 bases from J; junction bases left unmatched: 1. From germline, CDR1 is KGHSH and CDR2 LQKENI. The CDR3 runs to 14 residues. CDR3 loop: CASSPGTSYNEQFF. The CDR3 DNA is TGTGCCAGCTCACCTGGGACTAGCTACAATGAGCAGTTCTTC.

This rearrangement joins TRBV28 to TRBJ1-4; TRBD1 is a possible D gene (5 bases). The CDR3 totals 19 residues. Trimming stripped 1 base from V and 4 bases from J, with 22 bases between. The germline CDR1 and CDR2 sequences are MDHEN and SYDVKM. CDR3 sequence reads: CASSLSFRRTRTDNEKLFF. CDR3 DNA sequence: TGTGCCAGCAGTTTATCATTCCGAAGGACAAGAACTGATAATGAAAAACTGTTTTTT. Full variable domain (rest looked up from reference TRBV28 and TRBJ1-4): DVKVTQSSRYLVKRTGEKVFLECVQDMDHENMFWYRQDPGLGLRLIYFSYDVKMKEKGDIPEGYSVSREKKERFSLILESASTNQTSMYLCASSLSFRRTRTDNEKLFFGSGTQLSVL.